The next 27 T cell receptor beta chains were all read from a single sample in a study of Ad26.COV2.S vaccination and SARS-CoV-2 variants. Clones were sequenced by immunoSEQ multiplex PCR, and TCRdb holds only the in-frame ones, with some missing. The table records approximately 400,000 clones, 80% to 90% of them present only once. The treatment was: roughly 18 received Ad26.COV2.S at low or high dose, single or two shots; roughly five received placebo; per-sample allocation not given. Sampling was done on day 63 after the first vaccine or placebo injection. The sample was peripheral blood, taken in a trial of Ad26.COV2.S vaccine versus placebo. Receptor source: a person between 18 and 65 years old who received the Ad26.COV2.S COVID-19 vaccine or a placebo.

A remark on this clone: A much larger clone differs from this one at a single base, so this may be a read error. The chain links TRBV27 to TRBJ2-2; D not certain. CDR3 length: 12 residues. V shed 5 bases and J shed 2 bases, with 3 bases lying between them. Per germline, CDR1 MNHEY and CDR2 SMNVEV (reference sequence). DNA of the CDR3: TGTGCCAGCAGTCACAACACCGGGGAGCTGTTTTTT. Translating gives CASSHNTGELFF.

V gene TRBV5-5 combines with J gene TRBJ2-3, with a tentative D call TRBD1 (6 bases). V lost 4 bases to trimming and J lost 4 bases, with 16 bases between them. This CDR3 spans 15 amino acids. Germline V lookup: CDR1 SGHKS, CDR2 YYEKEE (reference sequence). The CDR3, as DNA: TGTGCCAGCAGCCTCGAGGGGGTTCCGGCAGATACGCAGTATTTT. This gives the protein CASSLEGVPADTQYF.

This chain uses TRBV7-3 with TRBJ1-2; no firm D call. CDR3 length: 13 amino acids. V was pared by 1 base and J by 8 bases, with 11 bases between. The germline V gene encodes CDR1 SGHTA and CDR2 FQGTGA. The CDR3: CASSLMGNGGYTF. DNA of the CDR3: TGTGCCAGCAGCTTAATGGGGAATGGCGGCTACACCTTC.

A single count supports this clone. V usage is TRBV15 and J usage is TRBJ2-5, with D maybe TRBD2 (6 bases). Germline-derived CDR1 and CDR2 are LNHNV and YYDKDF (reference sequence). The CDR3 spans 11 residues. V gave up 8 bases and J gave up 9 bases, with 13 bases separating them. The CDR3 region has the DNA TGTGCCACCGGGGTCTGGGGGGCCCAGTACTTC. It specifies CATGVWGAQYF.

The CDR3 nucleotides are TGTGCCAGCAGTGGGGGAAGGGTGGTTGAAGCTTTCTTT. Protein: CASSGGRVVEAFF. The chain carries TRBV27 and TRBJ1-1; TRBD1 is a possible D gene (5 bases). V was clipped by 5 bases and J by 7 bases, with 14 bases between them. This CDR3 has 13 amino acids. Germline-derived CDR1 and CDR2 are MNHEY and SMNVEV (reference sequence).

The V call is TRBV18, the J call TRBJ2-7; TRBD1 matches 11 bases. V shed 5 bases, J shed 9 bases, and the junction held 9 bases outside the gene matches. There are 14 residues in the CDR3. Germline CDR1 is KGHSH and CDR2 is LQKENI. The CDR3 sequence is CASSTDRGHSGQYF. Written as DNA, the CDR3 is TGTGCCAGCTCAACGGACAGGGGGCATTCGGGGCAGTACTTC.

V is TRBV11-1 and J is TRBJ2-2, with 8 bases aligning to TRBD2. Germline CDR1 SGHAT, CDR2 FQDESV (reference sequence). The junction had 7 bases not matched to a gene; V was cut back by 2 bases and J by 5 bases. The CDR3 covers 16 residues. The CDR3 spells CASSLIRGGYTGELFF. The CDR3 DNA sequence: TGTGCCAGCAGCTTAATACGGGGGGGCTATACCGGGGAGCTGTTTTTT.

On this clone: Within the sample, other DNA sequences also encode this same CDR3. The chain recombines TRBV6-5 with TRBJ1-2, with no clear D. Germline loops: CDR1 MNHEY, CDR2 SVGAGI. V was trimmed by 0 bases and J by 7 bases, leaving 12 bases between them. The CDR3 is 14 amino acids. The CDR3 DNA follows: TGTGCCAGCAGTTACTCGAATCGAGCGGGTGGCTACACCTTC. The encoded protein is CASSYSNRAGGYTF.

As regards this clone: The sample contains more than one DNA sequence encoding this CDR3. The J gene is TRBJ2-7, the V gene TRBV6-5; D uncertain. CDR3 size: 13 residues. Trimming took off 2 bases at V and 3 bases at J, with 8 bases between the two ends. Germline CDR1 MNHEY, CDR2 SVGAGI. The CDR3, as DNA: TGTGCCAGCAGTTACGGTTGGGGCTACGAGCAGTACTTC. Translation: CASSYGWGYEQYF.

The chain employs TRBV18 and TRBJ2-3; 9 bases match TRBD2. CDR1 is KGHSH and CDR2 is LQKENI in the germline V gene. The CDR3 sequence is 15 residues long. V gave up 4 bases and J gave up 4 bases; unmatched junction bases: 6. Here the CDR3 DNA reads TGTGCCAGCTCACGGGTAGCGGGAGCAGCAGATACGCAGTATTTT. Protein sequence: CASSRVAGAADTQYF. The variable domain in full, with the rest retrieved from reference TRBV18 and TRBJ2-3, is NAGVMQNPRHLVRRRGQEARLRCSPMKGHSHVYWYRQLPEEGLKFMVYLQKENIIDESGMPKERFSAEFPKEGPSILRIQQVVRGDSAAYFCASSRVAGAADTQYFGPGTRLTVL.

The chain combines TRBV12-5 with TRBJ2-4, with 11 bases that match TRBD1. Per the germline V gene, CDR1 is LGHNT and CDR2 is FRNRAP. Trimming took 2 bases from V and 7 from J; bases not matched to a gene: 4. This CDR3 region has 15 residues. CDR3 sequence (DNA): TGTGCTAGTGGTTTGTCCGGGACAGGGGGGAACATTCAGTACTTC. Translating gives CASGLSGTGGNIQYF. The full variable domain, its missing parts supplied by reference TRBV12-5 and TRBJ2-4, is DARVTQTPRHKVTEMGQEVTMRCQPILGHNTVFWYRQTMMQGLELLAYFRNRAPLDDSGMPKDRFSAEMPDATLATLKIQPSEPRDSAVYFCASGLSGTGGNIQYFGAGTRLSVL.

The rearrangement links TRBV12-3 or TRBV12-4 to TRBJ2-1; possibly TRBD1 for D (5 bases). V shed 6 bases and J shed 9 bases, with 12 bases lying between them. The CDR3 extends over 12 amino acids. CDR3 amino acids: CASRDRHVEQFF. Here the CDR3 DNA reads TGTGCCAGCAGAGACAGACACGTTGAGCAGTTCTTC.

This chain links TRBV30 with TRBJ1-6, with D perhaps matching TRBD1 (6 bases). The ends were cut back, 5 bases at V and 5 bases at J, with 10 bases in the middle. CDR1 and CDR2 from the germline V gene are GTSNPN and SVGIG (reference sequence). The CDR3 loop spans 13 amino acids. CDR3 nucleotide sequence: TGTGCCTGGGGGGGGGCCCATAATTCACCCCTCCACTTT. Translation gives CAWGGAHNSPLHF.

The chain combines TRBV5-1 with TRBJ1-2; TRBD1 might be the D (6 bases). Germline lookup yields CDR1 SGHRS and CDR2 YFSETQ. This CDR3 is 12 amino acids long. Trimming cost V 0 bases and J 7 bases, with 7 bases left between them. The CDR3 sequence is CASSLDRAGYTF. CDR3 nucleotide sequence: TGCGCCAGCAGCTTGGACAGGGCTGGCTACACCTTC.

The chain has TRBV3-1 (or the pseudogene TRBV3-2) and TRBJ2-3; D gene unclear. The germline CDR1 and CDR2 sequences are LGHDT and YNNKEL (reference sequence). The V and J ends lost 0 bases and 0 bases respectively, with 4 bases between them. This CDR3 is built from 14 residues. The CDR3, as DNA: TGTGCCAGCAGCCAAGAGGCCAGCACAGATACGCAGTATTTT. Translation gives CASSQEASTDTQYF.

The V call is TRBV14, the J call TRBJ1-1, with 10 bases aligning to TRBD1. Germline loops: CDR1 SGHDN, CDR2 FVKESK. The CDR3 runs to 16 residues. Germline trimming cut 0 bases from V and 4 bases from J; bases unmatched to any gene: 5. As DNA, the CDR3 is TGTGCCAGCAGCCAAGACGGGACAGGGGCTGGCACTGAAGCTTTCTTT. This sequence encodes CASSQDGTGAGTEAFF.

CDR3 in amino acids: CASSLDGYSNQPQHF. The CDR3 DNA reads TGTGCCAGCAGTTTGGACGGGTATAGCAATCAGCCCCAGCATTTT. This chain uses TRBV7-9 with TRBJ1-5; D is unclear. Germline V gene data show CDR1 as SEHNR and CDR2 as FQNEAQ (reference sequence). The CDR3 is made up of 15 amino acids. Between the trimmed V and J ends, which lost 6 bases and 0 bases, there was a span of 12 bases.

This chain links TRBV4-1 with TRBJ2-6, with 7 bases fitting TRBD2. The junction had 15 bases not matched to a gene; V was cut back by 0 bases and J by 1 base. The CDR3 has 21 residues. The germline V gene has CDR1 MGHRA and CDR2 YSYEKL. Here the CDR3 DNA reads TGCGCCAGCAGCCAAGATCTCGGACTAGGCGGGCGAAGATCTGGGGCCAACGTCCTGACTTTC. Its protein is CASSQDLGLGGRRSGANVLTF.

The chain combines TRBV5-1 with TRBJ2-2; possibly TRBD1 or TRBD2 for D (5 bases each). This CDR3 has 14 residues. Germline lookup yields CDR1 SGHRS and CDR2 YFSETQ. V was cut by 4 bases and J by 8 bases, with 15 bases left in between. CDR3 bases: TGCGCCAGCAGCGCCGGGACCTTAGGAGGGGAGCTGTTTTTT. Translated: CASSAGTLGGELFF.

J is TRBJ2-1 and V is TRBV4-3, with TRBD1 matching 8 bases. This CDR3 spans 17 amino acids. Per germline, CDR1 LGHNA and CDR2 YSLEER. Trimming at V came to 1 base and at J to 4 bases, leaving 9 bases not matched to a gene. The CDR3, as DNA: TGCGCCAGCAGCCAAGGGAGTCCAGGGGGCGCTTACAATGAGCAGTTCTTC. Protein product: CASSQGSPGGAYNEQFF.

The chain couples TRBV6-5 to TRBJ1-6; D gene unclear. Trimming shortened V by 0 bases and J by 10 bases, and 16 bases separated the two germline ends. This CDR3 region has 16 residues. Per the germline V gene, CDR1 is MNHEY and CDR2 is SVGAGI. In nucleotides, the CDR3 is TGTGCCAGCAGTTACTCGAGCCTCCGGTCCAACTCACCCCTCCACTTT. Translation gives CASSYSSLRSNSPLHF.

The chain couples TRBV7-9 to TRBJ2-1, with 12 bases aligning to TRBD2. Trimming took 4 bases from V and 4 from J; bases not matched to a gene: 5. The germline V gene has CDR1 SEHNR and CDR2 FQNEAQ (reference sequence). There are 16 residues in the CDR3. CDR3 in amino acids: CASSSTTSGRYNEQFF. As DNA, the CDR3 is TGTGCCAGCAGCTCAACGACTAGCGGGAGATACAATGAGCAGTTCTTC. Supplemented by reference TRBV7-9 and TRBJ2-1, the full variable domain reads DTGVSQNPRHKITKRGQNVTFRCDPISEHNRLYWYRQTLGQGPEFLTYFQNEAQLEKSRLLSDRFSAERPKGSFSTLEIQRTEQGDSAMYLCASSSTTSGRYNEQFFGPGTRLTVL.

The chain employs TRBV2 and TRBJ2-3, with 10 bases lining up with TRBD2. Germline V gives CDR1 SNHLY, CDR2 FYNNEI. This CDR3 is built from 16 residues. Trimming removed 6 bases from V and 0 bases from J; junction bases left unmatched: 6. The CDR3 nucleotides are TGTGCCAGCAGAATAGCGGGGGGCACTAGCACAGATACGCAGTATTTT. It translates to CASRIAGGTSTDTQYF.

The chain is built from TRBV7-2 and TRBJ2-5; D remains unclear. Germline loops: CDR1 SGHTA, CDR2 FQGNSA. V gave up 2 bases and J gave up 4 bases, with 11 bases separating them. CDR3 length: 14 amino acids. Here the CDR3 reads CASSLSLEAETQYF. DNA of the CDR3: TGTGCCAGCAGCTTATCTCTAGAGGCAGAGACCCAGTACTTC.

The chain couples TRBV12-3 or TRBV12-4 to TRBJ2-4; TRBD1 matches at 7 bases. V shed 6 bases, J shed 4 bases, and the junction held 3 bases outside the gene matches. The CDR3 length is 13 residues. The CDR3 protein is CASSLGQKNIQYF. CDR3 in DNA: TGTGCCAGCAGCCTGGGACAGAAAAACATTCAGTACTTC.

The chain links TRBV30 to TRBJ2-5; maybe TRBD1 (5 bases). Germline V gives CDR1 GTSNPN, CDR2 SVGIG (reference sequence). V shed 6 bases and J shed 4 bases, with 9 bases lying between them. The CDR3 sequence is 11 residues long. The CDR3 here is CACSRGETQYF. The CDR3 coding sequence is TGTGCCTGTTCAAGGGGAGAGACCCAGTACTTC.

For this clone: An end of the junction does not agree with germline; a read error may underlie this. The chain couples TRBV7-2 to TRBJ1-6; 9 bases agree with TRBD1. This CDR3 has 16 amino acids. Germline assignment: CDR1 SGHTA and CDR2 FQGNSA. The CDR3 DNA follows: TGTGCCAGCAGCTTAACAGGGGGCGTGTATAATTCACCCTTCCACTTT. This codes for CASSLTGGVYNSPFHF.